This T cell receptor (beta chain) was retrieved from a study of beta chain features in type 1 diabetes. TCRB transcripts that were expressed got sequenced, as all of the isolated RNA had been reverse transcribed. Generated by immunoSEQ multiplex PCR, the TCRdb table keeps only in-frame clones and is missing some. The data hold roughly 370,000 clones, with about 15% observed a single time. This CDR3 contains 19 residues. Deletions cut 0 bases from V and 3 bases from J, with 23 bases between. Germline V lookup: CDR1 SGDLS, CDR2 YYNGEE. Central memory, naive, regulatory and stem cell-like memory CD4+ cells were sorted by CD45RO/CCR7/CD25/CD127/CD95/CD27.

Material: naive CD4+ T cells from blood. The chain carries TRBV9 and TRBJ2-3, with unresolved D. The sequence derives from a man between 25 and 39 years old in good health. The CDR3 here is CASSVVASSLPVGTDTQYF. CDR3 nucleotides: TGTGCCAGCAGCGTAGTGGCATCATCCCTCCCCGTCGGGACAGATACGCAGTATTTT. The variable domain in full, completed from reference TRBV9 and TRBJ2-3, reads DSGVTQTPKHLITATGQRVTLRCSPRSGDLSVYWYQQSLDQGLQFLIQYYNGEERAKGNILERFSAQQFPDLHSELNLSSLELGDSALYFCASSVVASSLPVGTDTQYFGPGTRLTVL.